The sample holds a few counts of the clone carrying this TCR beta chain. Its specificity is unknown. This CDR3 has 16 residues. The V segment lost 0 bases and the J segment 0 bases; nucleotides outside the gene matches: 3. This sample was taken from a study of CD8 T cells in ankylosing spondylitis. General study findings and limits: A TCR beta motif of about 8 highly homologous variants appeared characteristic of ankylosing spondylitis blood.

Scientists made TCR beta libraries using quantitative 5'-RACE with molecular barcodes. TCRdb re-analysed the 5' RACE reads in MiXCR, keeping a single row per CDR3 protein. The sample includes fewer than 500,000 distinct CDR3 sequences, 20% to 30% of them seen just once. V and J are TRBV12-3 or TRBV12-4 and TRBJ2-3; 7 nucleotides align to TRBD2. The sequence derives from a male donor with ankylosing spondylitis. The sample was blood, either unsorted or a sorted T cell fraction (not recorded which). The CDR3 bases are TGTGCCAGCAGTTTAGCGGGAGGGCATAGCACAGATACGCAGTATTTT. Protein sequence: CASSLAGGHSTDTQYF.